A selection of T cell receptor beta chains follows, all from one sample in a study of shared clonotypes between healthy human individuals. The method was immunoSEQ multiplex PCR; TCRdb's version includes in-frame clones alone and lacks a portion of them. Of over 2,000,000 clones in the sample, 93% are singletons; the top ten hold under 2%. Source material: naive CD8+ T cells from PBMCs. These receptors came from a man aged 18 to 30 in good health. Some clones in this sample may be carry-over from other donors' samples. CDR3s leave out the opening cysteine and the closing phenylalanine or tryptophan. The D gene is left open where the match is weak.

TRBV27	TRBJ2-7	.	ASSSRWAYEQY
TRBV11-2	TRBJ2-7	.	ASGADSLKAEY
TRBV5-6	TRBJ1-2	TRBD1	ASSFRGLLGYGYT
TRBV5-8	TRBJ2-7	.	ASSPGVSYEQY
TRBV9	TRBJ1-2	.	ASSGAGPDNYGYT
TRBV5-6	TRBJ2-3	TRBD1	ASSLGTGLDTQY
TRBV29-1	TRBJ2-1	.	SVGRSYNEQF
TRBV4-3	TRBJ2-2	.	ASSQNSFATGELF
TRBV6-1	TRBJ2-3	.	ASTKREFSTDTQY
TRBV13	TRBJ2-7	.	ASSSRRGPHSYEQY
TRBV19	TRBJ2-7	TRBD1	ATLGRGQDEQY
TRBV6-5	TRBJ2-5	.	ASSFRLTGETQY
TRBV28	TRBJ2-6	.	ASYARRGSGANVLT
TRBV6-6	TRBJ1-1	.	ASTQGDTEAF
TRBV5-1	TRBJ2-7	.	ASSGTGPRVSEQY
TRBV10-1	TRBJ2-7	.	ASSESRSGRTYEQY
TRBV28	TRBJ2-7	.	ASSARTVPRDEQY
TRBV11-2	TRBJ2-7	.	ASSLLGVTLNPYEQY
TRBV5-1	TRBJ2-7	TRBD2	ASKETTGLAGDPPSYEQY
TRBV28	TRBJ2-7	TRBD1	ASSSALQGARNYEQY
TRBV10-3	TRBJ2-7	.	AISESIGTYYEQY
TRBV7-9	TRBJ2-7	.	ASSSLPDEQY
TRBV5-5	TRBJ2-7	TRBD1	ASSLSSQGYEQY
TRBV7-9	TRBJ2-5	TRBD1	ASRRGQGWQETQY
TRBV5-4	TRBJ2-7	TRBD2	ASSPGTSVYFQY
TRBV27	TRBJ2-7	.	ASSPRASAYEQY
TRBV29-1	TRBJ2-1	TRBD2	SVAGARVYNEQF
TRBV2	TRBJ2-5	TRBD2	ASSEGEGRRETQY
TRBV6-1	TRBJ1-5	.	ASSEWNPVGNQPQH
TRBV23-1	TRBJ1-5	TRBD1	ASSQEGFRGQGGNQPQH
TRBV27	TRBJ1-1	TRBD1	ASSLSTGWNTEAF
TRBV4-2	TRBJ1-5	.	ASSQVQEGERTQH
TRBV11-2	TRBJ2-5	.	ASSGRTAQETQY
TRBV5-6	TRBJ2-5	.	ASTSAPGSTYQETQY
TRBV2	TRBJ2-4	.	ASSEKAAAKNIQY
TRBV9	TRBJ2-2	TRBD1	ASSVARDRVSTGELF
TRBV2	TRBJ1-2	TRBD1	ASSEAGRGLNGYT
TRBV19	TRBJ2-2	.	ASTADPHRDGELF
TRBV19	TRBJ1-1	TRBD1	ASMTGTINTEAF
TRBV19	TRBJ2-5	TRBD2	ASSTRLAAIQETQY
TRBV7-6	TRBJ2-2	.	ASSPGTANTGELF
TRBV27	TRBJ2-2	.	ASSPLSQGPLGELF